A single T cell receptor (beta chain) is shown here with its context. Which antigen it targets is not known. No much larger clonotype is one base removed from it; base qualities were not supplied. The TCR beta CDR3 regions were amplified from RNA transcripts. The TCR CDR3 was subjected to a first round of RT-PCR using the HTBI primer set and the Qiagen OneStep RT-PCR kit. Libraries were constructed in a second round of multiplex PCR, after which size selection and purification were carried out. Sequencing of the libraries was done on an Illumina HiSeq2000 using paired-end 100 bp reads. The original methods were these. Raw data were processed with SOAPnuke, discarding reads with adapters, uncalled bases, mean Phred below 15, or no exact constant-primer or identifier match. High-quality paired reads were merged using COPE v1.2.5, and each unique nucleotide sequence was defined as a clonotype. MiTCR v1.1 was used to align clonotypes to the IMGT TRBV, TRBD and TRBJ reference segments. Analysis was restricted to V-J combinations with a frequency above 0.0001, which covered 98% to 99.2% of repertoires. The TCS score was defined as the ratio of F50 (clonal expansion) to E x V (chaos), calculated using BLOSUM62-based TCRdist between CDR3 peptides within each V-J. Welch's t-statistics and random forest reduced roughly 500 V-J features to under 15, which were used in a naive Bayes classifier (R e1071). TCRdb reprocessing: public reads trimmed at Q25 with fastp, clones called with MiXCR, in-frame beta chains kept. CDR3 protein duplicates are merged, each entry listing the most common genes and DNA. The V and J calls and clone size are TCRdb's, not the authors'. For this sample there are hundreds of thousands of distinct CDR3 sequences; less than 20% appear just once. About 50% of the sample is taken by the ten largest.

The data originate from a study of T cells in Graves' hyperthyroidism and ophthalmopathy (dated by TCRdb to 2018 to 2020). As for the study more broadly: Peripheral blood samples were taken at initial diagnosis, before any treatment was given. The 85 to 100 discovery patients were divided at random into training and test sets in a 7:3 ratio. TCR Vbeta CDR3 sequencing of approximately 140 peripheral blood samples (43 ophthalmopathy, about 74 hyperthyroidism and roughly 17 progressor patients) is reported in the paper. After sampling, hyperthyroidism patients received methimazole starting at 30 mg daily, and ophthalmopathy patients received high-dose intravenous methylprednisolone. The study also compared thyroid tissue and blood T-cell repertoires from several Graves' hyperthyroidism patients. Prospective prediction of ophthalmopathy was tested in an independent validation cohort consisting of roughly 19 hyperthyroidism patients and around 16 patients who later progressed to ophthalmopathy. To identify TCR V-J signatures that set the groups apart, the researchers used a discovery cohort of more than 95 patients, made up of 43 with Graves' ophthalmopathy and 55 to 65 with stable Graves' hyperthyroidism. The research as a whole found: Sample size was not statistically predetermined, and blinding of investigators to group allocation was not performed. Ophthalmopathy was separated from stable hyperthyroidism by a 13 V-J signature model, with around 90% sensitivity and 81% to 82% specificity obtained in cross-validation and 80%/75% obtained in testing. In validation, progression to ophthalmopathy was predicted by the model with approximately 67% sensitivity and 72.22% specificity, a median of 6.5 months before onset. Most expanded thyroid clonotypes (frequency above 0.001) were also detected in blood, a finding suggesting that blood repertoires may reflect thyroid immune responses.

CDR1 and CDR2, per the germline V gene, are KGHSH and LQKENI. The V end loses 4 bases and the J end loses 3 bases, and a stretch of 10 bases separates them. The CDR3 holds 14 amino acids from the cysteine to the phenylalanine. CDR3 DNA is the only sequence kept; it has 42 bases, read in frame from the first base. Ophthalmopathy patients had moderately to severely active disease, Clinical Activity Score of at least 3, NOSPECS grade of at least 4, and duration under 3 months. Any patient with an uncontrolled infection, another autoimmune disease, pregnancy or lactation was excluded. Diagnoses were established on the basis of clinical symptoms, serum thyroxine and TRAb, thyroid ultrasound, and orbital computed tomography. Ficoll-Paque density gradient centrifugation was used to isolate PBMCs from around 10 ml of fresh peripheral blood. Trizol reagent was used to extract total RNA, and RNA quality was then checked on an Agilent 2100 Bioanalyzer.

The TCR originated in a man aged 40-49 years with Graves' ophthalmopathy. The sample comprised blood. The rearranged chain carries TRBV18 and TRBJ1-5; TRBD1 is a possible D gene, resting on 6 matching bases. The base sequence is TGTGCCAGCTCACGGGCAGGGGTCAATCAGCCCCAGCATTTT. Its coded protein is CASSRAGVNQPQHF.